Following are 2 T cell receptor beta chains from one sample sequenced in a study of cytomegalovirus exposure and HLA in healthy donors. Both 60 Vbeta primers and 13 Jbeta primers went into the PCR. TCRdb keeps only in-frame clones here, not all; method: immunoSEQ multiplex PCR. This sample has about 160,000 clones, with roughly 75% found just once. The specimen sequenced was PBMCs. All receptors derive from a female donor in good health and CMV-seronegative.

This clone has only one observation. The genes are TRBV6-1 and TRBJ1-1, with a tentative D call TRBD1 (6 bases). The ends were cut back, 5 bases at V and 1 base at J, with 14 bases in the middle. The germline V gene encodes CDR1 MNHNS and CDR2 SASEGT. The CDR3 is made up of 15 amino acids. The CDR3 DNA reads as TGTGCCAGCAGTCCGCGACAGGCGGGGAACACTGAAGCTTTCTTT. Translated, it gives CASSPRQAGNTEAFF.

The chain uses TRBV7-2 and TRBJ2-3; 10 bases align to TRBD1. The V and J ends lost 5 bases and 5 bases, in that order; junction bases with no gene match: 4. This CDR3 spans 14 amino acids. Per the germline V gene, CDR1 is SGHTA and CDR2 is FQGNSA. CDR3 residues: CASSSRDRGDTQYF. CDR3 DNA sequence: TGTGCCAGCAGCAGCCGGGACAGGGGAGATACGCAGTATTTT.